What follows describes a single TCR beta chain. Its target is unknown. Germline loops: CDR1 LNHNV, CDR2 YYDKDF (reference sequence). V lost 0 bases and J lost 7; bases outside the gene matches: 4. The length of the CDR3 is 15 residues. This entry comes from a study of T cell responses to AZD1222 COVID-19 vaccine. Clones were read by immunoSEQ multiplex PCR, and TCRdb kept only the in-frame ones, dropping some. In the table there are about 120,000 clones, 65% to 90% of which are singletons. Points from the study as a whole: CD4 TCRs covered the whole spike, strongest at regions 160-218 and 743-854. Donors were chiefly white British, with a greater number of females, and clonal diversity was perhaps underestimated. Reportedly, nearly half of unique spike TCRs recognized epitopes outside B.1.351/B.1.1.7 mutations. Repertoire sampling was restricted to post-peak T cell response timepoints.

The receptor's source is an adult in good health. Sequencing was performed on peripheral blood, taken on day 0 of AZD1222 vaccination. The rearrangement joins TRBV15 to TRBJ2-7; 12 bases map to TRBD1. The DNA of the CDR3 is TGTGCCACCAGCAGAGAAGGGACAGGGGGCTGGGAGCAGTACTTC. Amino acids: CATSREGTGGWEQYF.